This TCR beta chain originates from a study of cytomegalovirus exposure and HLA in healthy donors. Repertoires were generated with immunoSEQ multiplex PCR, while TCRdb's copy carries only in-frame clones and drops some. The sample records 99,000 or so clones, about 85% being singletons. The CDR3 has 13 residues. Trimming took 4 bases from V and 6 from J; bases not matched to a gene: 3. In germline, CDR1 is LNHDA, CDR2 SQIVND (reference sequence). The chain is built from TRBV19 and TRBJ1-1; TRBD1 matches at 9 bases. Sequencing was done on a sample of PBMCs. The sequence was collected from a woman aged 18-35 years in good health and CMV-seropositive. The CDR3 here is CASSTQGAAEAFF. CDR3 bases: TGTGCCAGTAGTACACAGGGGGCGGCTGAAGCTTTCTTT.